This TCR beta chain originates from a study of blood T cell repertoires in COVID-19. Here immunoSEQ multiplex PCR was the method, and the copy in TCRdb shows in-frame clones only, minus some. The table lists 240,000 or so clones, 70% to 90% of them singletons. V was shortened by 2 bases and J by 7 bases, with 11 bases between the two germline ends. Germline-derived CDR1 and CDR2 are MNHEY and SMNVEV (reference sequence). CDR3 length: 14 residues. This sequence joins TRBV27 and TRBJ1-4; unclear D gene. Source material: PBMCs or T cells enriched from blood (not recorded which). This TCR was recovered from a man between 50 and 59 years old who had been exposed to COVID-19. The CDR3 is CASSLIRGGEKLFF. Written as DNA, the CDR3 is TGTGCCAGCAGTTTAATCCGGGGAGGTGAAAAACTGTTTTTT.